This TCR beta chain appears in the sequencing data of a study of cytomegalovirus exposure and HLA in healthy donors. The PCR had 60 Vbeta and 13 Jbeta primers. Assay used: immunoSEQ multiplex PCR; TCRdb lists only in-frame clones, some missing. Found here are under 200,000 clones, roughly 73% of them singletons; the top ten hold less than 2%. The length of the CDR3 is 15 residues. CDR1 is SGHTA and CDR2 is FQGTGA in the germline V gene. V gave up 1 base and J gave up 5 bases; unmatched junction bases: 4. The sequenced material came from PBMCs. This receptor was taken from a woman younger than 45 in good health and CMV-seronegative. The chain joins TRBV7-3 to TRBJ2-1; TRBD2 matches at 8 bases. The CDR3 nucleotides are TGTGCCAGCAGCTTAAGCGGGGGGCTGAACAATGAGCAGTTCTTC. Its protein product is CASSLSGGLNNEQFF.